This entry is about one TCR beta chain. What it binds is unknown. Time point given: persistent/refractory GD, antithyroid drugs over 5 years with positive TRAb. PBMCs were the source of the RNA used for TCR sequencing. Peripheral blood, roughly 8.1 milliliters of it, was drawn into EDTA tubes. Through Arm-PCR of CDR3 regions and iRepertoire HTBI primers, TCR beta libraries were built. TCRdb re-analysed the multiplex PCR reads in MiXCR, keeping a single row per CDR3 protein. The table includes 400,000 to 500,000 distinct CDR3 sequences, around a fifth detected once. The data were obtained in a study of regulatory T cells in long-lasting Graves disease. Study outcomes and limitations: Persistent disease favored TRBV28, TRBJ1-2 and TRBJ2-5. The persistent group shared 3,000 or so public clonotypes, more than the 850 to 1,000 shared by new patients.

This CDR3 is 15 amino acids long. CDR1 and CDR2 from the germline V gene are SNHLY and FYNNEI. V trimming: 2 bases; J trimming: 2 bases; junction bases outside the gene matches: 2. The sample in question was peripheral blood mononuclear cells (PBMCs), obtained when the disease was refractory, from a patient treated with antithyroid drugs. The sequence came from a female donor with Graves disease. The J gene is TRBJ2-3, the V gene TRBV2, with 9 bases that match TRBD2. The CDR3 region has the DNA TGTGCCAGCAGTGAATCTAGCGGGGTCACAGATACGCAGTATTTT. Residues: CASSESSGVTDTQYF.